Listed here is a single T cell receptor (beta chain). The antigen is undetermined. RNA transcripts were the template for amplifying TCR beta CDR3 regions. During a first-round RT-PCR of the TCR CDR3, the HTBI primer set was used. TCRdb used MiXCR to reprocess the multiplex PCR reads, holding one entry per CDR3 protein. In the table there are approximately 700,000 distinct CDR3 sequences, roughly 46% of which are singletons. Investigators excluded patients with uncontrolled infection, other autoimmune disease, pregnancy or lactation. The sample originates from a study of T cells in Graves' hyperthyroidism and ophthalmopathy. Study-level results: The majority of expanded thyroid clonotypes above 0.001 also appeared in blood. Using 13 V-J features, a model discriminated ophthalmopathy from stable hyperthyroidism. Onset of ophthalmopathy came a median roughly 6 months after the model predicted it.

The length of the CDR3 is 14 residues. V was pared by 2 bases and J by 7 bases, with 14 bases between. Germline CDR1 reads PRHDT; CDR2 reads FYEKMQ (reference sequence). The chain couples TRBV13 to TRBJ1-1; D may be TRBD1 (5 bases). This TCR was sampled from an adult man with Graves' disease, either hyperthyroidism or ophthalmopathy (not recorded which). The sequenced material came from peripheral blood or thyroid tissue (not recorded which). The CDR3 sequence: CASSLRQGAVEAFF. The DNA for the CDR3 is TGTGCCAGCAGCTTACGCCAAGGGGCTGTTGAAGCTTTCTTT.